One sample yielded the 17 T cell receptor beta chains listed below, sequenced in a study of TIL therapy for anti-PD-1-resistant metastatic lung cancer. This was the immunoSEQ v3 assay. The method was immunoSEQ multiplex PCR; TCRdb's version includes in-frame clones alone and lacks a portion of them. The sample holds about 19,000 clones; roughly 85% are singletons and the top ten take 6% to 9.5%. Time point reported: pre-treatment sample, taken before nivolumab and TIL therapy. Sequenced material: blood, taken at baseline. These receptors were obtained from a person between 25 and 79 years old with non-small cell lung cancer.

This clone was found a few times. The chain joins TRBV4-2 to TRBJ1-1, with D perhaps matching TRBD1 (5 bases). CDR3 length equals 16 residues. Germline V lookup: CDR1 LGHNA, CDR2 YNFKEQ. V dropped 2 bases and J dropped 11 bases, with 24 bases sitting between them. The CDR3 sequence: CASSQPQFEPGLEAFF. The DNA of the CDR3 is TGTGCCAGCAGCCAACCCCAGTTCGAGCCAGGGCTTGAGGCTTTCTTT.

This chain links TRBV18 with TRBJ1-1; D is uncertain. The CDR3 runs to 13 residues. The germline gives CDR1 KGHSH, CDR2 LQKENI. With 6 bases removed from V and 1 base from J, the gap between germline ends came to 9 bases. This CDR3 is CASSPTENTEAFF. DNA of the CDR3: TGTGCCAGCTCGCCTACAGAGAACACTGAAGCTTTCTTT.

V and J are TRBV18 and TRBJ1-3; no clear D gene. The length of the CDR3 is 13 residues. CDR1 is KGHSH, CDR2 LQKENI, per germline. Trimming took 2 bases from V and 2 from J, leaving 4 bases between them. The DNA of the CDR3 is TGTGCCAGCTCACCAGGGACTGGAAACACCATATATTTT. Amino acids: CASSPGTGNTIYF. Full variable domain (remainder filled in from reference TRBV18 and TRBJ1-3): NAGVMQNPRHLVRRRGQEARLRCSPMKGHSHVYWYRQLPEEGLKFMVYLQKENIIDESGMPKERFSAEFPKEGPSILRIQQVVRGDSAAYFCASSPGTGNTIYFGEGSWLTVV.

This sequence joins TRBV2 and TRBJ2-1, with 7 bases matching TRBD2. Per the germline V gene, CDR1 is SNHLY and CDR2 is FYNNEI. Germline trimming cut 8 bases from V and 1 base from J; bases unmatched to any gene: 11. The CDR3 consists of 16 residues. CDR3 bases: TGTGCCAGCTGGTCCAGCGGGACTTATTCCTACAATGAGCAGTTCTTC. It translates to CASWSSGTYSYNEQFF.

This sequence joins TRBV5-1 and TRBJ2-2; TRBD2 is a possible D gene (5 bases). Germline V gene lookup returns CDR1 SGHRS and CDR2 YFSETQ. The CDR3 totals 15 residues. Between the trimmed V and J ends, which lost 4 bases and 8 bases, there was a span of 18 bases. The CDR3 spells CASSLGLGATGELFF. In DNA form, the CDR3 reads TGCGCCAGCAGCCTAGGTCTGGGAGCGACGGGGGAGCTGTTTTTT.

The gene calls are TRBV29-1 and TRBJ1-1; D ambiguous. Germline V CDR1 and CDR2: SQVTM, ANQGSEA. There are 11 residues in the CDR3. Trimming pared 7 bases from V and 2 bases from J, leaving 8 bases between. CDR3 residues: CSGGTNTEAFF. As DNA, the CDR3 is TGCAGCGGAGGAACAAACACTGAAGCTTTCTTT.

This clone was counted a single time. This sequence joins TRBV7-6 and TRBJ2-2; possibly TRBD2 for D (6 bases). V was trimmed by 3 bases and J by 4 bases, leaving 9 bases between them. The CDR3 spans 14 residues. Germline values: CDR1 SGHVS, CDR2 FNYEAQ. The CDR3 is CASSFSGLTGELFF. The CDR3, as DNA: TGTGCCAGCAGCTTTAGCGGCCTCACCGGGGAGCTGTTTTTT.

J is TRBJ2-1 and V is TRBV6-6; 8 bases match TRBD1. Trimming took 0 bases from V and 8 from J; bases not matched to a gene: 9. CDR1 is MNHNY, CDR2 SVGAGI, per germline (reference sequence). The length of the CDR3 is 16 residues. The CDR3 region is CASSYSGQGAVDEQFF. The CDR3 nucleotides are TGTGCCAGCAGTTACTCGGGTCAGGGGGCAGTCGATGAGCAGTTCTTC.

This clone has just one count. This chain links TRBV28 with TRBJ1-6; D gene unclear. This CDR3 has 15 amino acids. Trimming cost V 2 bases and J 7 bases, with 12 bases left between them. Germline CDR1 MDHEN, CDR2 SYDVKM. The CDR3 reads CASSLVDGLNSPLHF. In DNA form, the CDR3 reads TGTGCCAGCAGTTTAGTCGACGGCTTGAATTCACCCCTCCACTTT.

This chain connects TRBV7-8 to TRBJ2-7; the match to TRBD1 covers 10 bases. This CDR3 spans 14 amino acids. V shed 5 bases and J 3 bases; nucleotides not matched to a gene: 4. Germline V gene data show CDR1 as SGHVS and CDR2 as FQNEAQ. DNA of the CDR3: TGTGCCAGCAGCCTCCGGGACAGGGGCTACGAGCAGTACTTC. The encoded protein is CASSLRDRGYEQYF.

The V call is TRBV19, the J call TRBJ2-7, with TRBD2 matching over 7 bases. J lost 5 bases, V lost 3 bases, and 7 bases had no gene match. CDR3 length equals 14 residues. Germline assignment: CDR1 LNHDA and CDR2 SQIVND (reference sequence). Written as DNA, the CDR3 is TGTGCCAGTAGTATTCGAGCGGGGTCCCACGAGCAGTACTTC. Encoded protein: CASSIRAGSHEQYF.

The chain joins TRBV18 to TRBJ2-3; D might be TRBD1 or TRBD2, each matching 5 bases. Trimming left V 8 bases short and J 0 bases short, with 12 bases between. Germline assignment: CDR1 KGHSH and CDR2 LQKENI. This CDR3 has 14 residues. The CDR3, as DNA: TGTGCCAGCCGAGGGGTCATTAGCACAGATACGCAGTATTTT. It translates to CASRGVISTDTQYF.

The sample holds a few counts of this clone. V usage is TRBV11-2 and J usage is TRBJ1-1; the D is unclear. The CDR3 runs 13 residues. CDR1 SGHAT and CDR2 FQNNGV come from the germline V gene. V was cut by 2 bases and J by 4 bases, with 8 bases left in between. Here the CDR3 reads CASSLLRVTEAFF. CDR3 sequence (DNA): TGTGCCAGCAGCTTATTAAGGGTCACTGAAGCTTTCTTT.

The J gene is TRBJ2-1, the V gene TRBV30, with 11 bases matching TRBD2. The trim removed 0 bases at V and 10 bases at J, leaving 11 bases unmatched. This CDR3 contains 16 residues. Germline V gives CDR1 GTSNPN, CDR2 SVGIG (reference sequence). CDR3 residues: CAWSVSRSGGVEEQFF. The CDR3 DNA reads TGTGCCTGGAGTGTATCCCGTAGCGGGGGGGTAGAAGAGCAGTTCTTC.

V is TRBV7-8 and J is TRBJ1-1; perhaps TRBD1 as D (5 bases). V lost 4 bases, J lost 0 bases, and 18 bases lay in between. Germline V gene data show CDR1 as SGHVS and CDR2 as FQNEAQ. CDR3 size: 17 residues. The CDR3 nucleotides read TGTGCCAGCAGCTGGGGACGGATTGCCTCTCTGAACACTGAAGCTTTCTTT. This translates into CASSWGRIASLNTEAFF.

CDR3: CASSQGVNQPQHF. CDR3 DNA sequence: TGTGCCAGCAGCCAGGGGGTTAATCAGCCCCAGCATTTT. The chain uses TRBV6-6 and TRBJ1-5, with TRBD1 identical over 7 bases. In germline, CDR1 is MNHNY, CDR2 SVGAGI (reference sequence). This CDR3 has 13 residues. J gave up 4 bases and V 6 bases, and 3 bases lay outside the gene matches.

The CDR3 DNA is TGCGCCAGCAATACGGGGCGGGAGGCAGATACGCAGTATTTT. Translating gives CASNTGREADTQYF. The V call is TRBV4-3, the J call TRBJ2-3; 8 bases fit TRBD2. CDR1 is LGHNA and CDR2 is YSLEER in the germline V gene. V dropped 7 bases and J dropped 4; count of bases not matched to a gene: 7. This CDR3 spans 14 amino acids.